The 2 T cell receptor beta chains presented below share a single source sample, sequenced in a study of T cells in Graves' hyperthyroidism and ophthalmopathy. RNA transcripts yielded amplified TCR beta CDR3 regions. The HTBI primer set was used in a first-round RT-PCR of the TCR CDR3. TCRdb passed the multiplex PCR reads through MiXCR, listing each CDR3 protein once. The data hold about 530,000 distinct CDR3 sequences, with roughly 17% observed a single time. The source material was blood. The receptors come from a woman under 30 with Graves' ophthalmopathy.

This clonotype has only a few counts. V usage is TRBV27 and J usage is TRBJ1-1; TRBD1 aligns across 9 bases. J was trimmed by 4 bases and V by 5 bases; bases with no gene match: 8. This CDR3 has 15 residues. The germline CDR1 and CDR2 sequences are MNHEY and SMNVEV (reference sequence). The CDR3 DNA follows: TGTGCCAGCAGTCCTCGGGACAGGGATGGCACTGAAGCTTTCTTT. Its protein is CASSPRDRDGTEAFF.

This clonotype occurred many times. The J gene is TRBJ2-5, the V gene TRBV27; 11 bases agree with TRBD2. J gave up 7 bases and V 4 bases, and 14 bases lay outside the gene matches. Germline V gives CDR1 MNHEY, CDR2 SMNVEV (reference sequence). This CDR3 contains 17 residues. CDR3 DNA: TGTGCCAGCAGTTCCCCTCTCCTAGCGGGAGGATTGGGGACCCAGTACTTC. Its translation: CASSSPLLAGGLGTQYF.